One and the same sample provided the 21 T cell receptor beta chains below, sequenced in a study of control samples from healthy donors and cancer patients (dated by TCRdb to about 2020). Library preparation used the immunoSEQ multiplex PCR assay. Sourced from immuneACCESS, this table was stored by TCRdb with only in-frame sequences that have V and J called. A share of the clones is absent; for the studies checked, an unresolved V gene accounts for under half, and the remainder has no known explanation. The table for this sample lists roughly 88,000 clones; approximately 90% of them were counted only once. Roughly 0.92% of the sample comes from the top ten. The source material was blood. These receptor sequences come from a woman aged 25 to 39 in good health.

This chain connects TRBV5-1 to TRBJ2-5; the D gene is possibly TRBD2 (6 bases). There are 15 residues in the CDR3. CDR1 SGHRS and CDR2 YFSETQ come from the germline V gene. V was pared by 4 bases and J by 2 bases, with 15 bases between. CDR3 nucleotide sequence: TGCGCCAGCAGCCAATGGAGCGGGCAGCAAGAGACCCAGTACTTC. As protein: CASSQWSGQQETQYF. The whole variable domain, remainder taken from reference TRBV5-1 and TRBJ2-5, is KAGVTQTPRYLIKTRGQQVTLSCSPISGHRSVSWYQQTPGQGLQFLFEYFSETQRNKGNFPGRFSGRQFSNSRSEMNVSTLELGDSALYLCASSQWSGQQETQYFGPGTRLLVL.

This sequence joins TRBV12-3 or TRBV12-4 and TRBJ1-1, with unresolved D. The ends were cut back, 5 bases at V and 1 base at J, with 8 bases in the middle. The CDR3 totals 13 residues. This CDR3 reads CASSPMGNTEAFF. The CDR3 DNA follows: TGTGCCAGCAGTCCAATGGGGAACACTGAAGCTTTCTTT.

V gene TRBV7-9 combines with J gene TRBJ2-2; D remains unclear. The CDR3 is made up of 13 amino acids. Germline CDR1 reads SEHNR; CDR2 reads FQNEAQ (reference sequence). With 1 base removed from V and 8 bases from J, the gap between germline ends came to 8 bases. The CDR3 is CASSLVSVGELFF. CDR3 sequence (DNA): TGTGCCAGCAGCTTAGTCTCCGTGGGGGAGCTGTTTTTT.

Written as DNA, the CDR3 is TGTGCCAGCAGCCTGATGGCTGAGCAGTTCTTC. It specifies CASSLMAEQFF. The chain carries TRBV3-1 (or the pseudogene TRBV3-2) and TRBJ2-1; no firm D call. Germline CDR1 LGHDT, CDR2 YNNKEL (reference sequence). There are 11 residues in the CDR3. V shed 4 bases and J shed 9 bases, with 7 bases lying between them.

The chain recombines TRBV24-1 with TRBJ1-4; 8 positions match TRBD1. J gave up 6 bases and V 4 bases, and 6 bases lay outside the gene matches. The V gene's germline CDR1 is KGHDR and CDR2 SFDVKD. The CDR3 extends over 15 amino acids. The DNA for the CDR3 is TGTGCCACCAGTGACACACAGGGGGGGTATGAAAAACTGTTTTTT. It encodes CATSDTQGGYEKLFF.

This rearrangement joins TRBV5-8 to TRBJ2-6; 9 bases match TRBD1. CDR1 is SGHTS, CDR2 YDEGEE, per germline. The trim removed 6 bases at V and 4 bases at J, leaving 8 bases unmatched. The CDR3 has 16 residues. The CDR3 spells CASTGTGRGGANVLTF. The CDR3 DNA follows: TGTGCCAGCACCGGGACAGGGAGAGGCGGGGCCAACGTCCTGACTTTC.

V and J are TRBV10-1 and TRBJ2-7; D call uncertain. There are 13 residues in the CDR3. CDR1 and CDR2 from the germline V gene are WNHNN and SYGVQD (reference sequence). The V gene lost 0 bases and the J gene lost 6 bases, with 9 bases spanning the gap. The CDR3 region is CASSESRSGEQYF. In DNA form, the CDR3 reads TGCGCCAGCAGTGAGTCGCGTTCAGGCGAGCAGTACTTC.

The rearrangement links TRBV6-4 to TRBJ1-2; D not resolved. Germline assignment: CDR1 MRHNA and CDR2 SNTAGT. V lost 2 bases to trimming and J lost 4 bases, with 17 bases between them. CDR3 length: 16 amino acids. The CDR3 spells CASSDTKTSGVYGYTF. CDR3 DNA: TGTGCCAGCAGTGACACAAAGACGTCGGGCGTCTATGGCTACACCTTC.

The gene calls are TRBV5-1 and TRBJ2-3; D is tentatively TRBD1 or TRBD2 (5 bases each). CDR1 and CDR2 (germline): SGHRS, YFSETQ. Trimming removed 0 bases at V and 0 bases at J, with 8 bases between. This CDR3 is 15 amino acids long. CDR3 coding DNA: TGCGCCAGCAGCTTGGGCTGGGGGAGCACAGATACGCAGTATTTT. This gives the protein CASSLGWGSTDTQYF. The full variable domain, its missing parts supplied by reference TRBV5-1 and TRBJ2-3, is KAGVTQTPRYLIKTRGQQVTLSCSPISGHRSVSWYQQTPGQGLQFLFEYFSETQRNKGNFPGRFSGRQFSNSRSEMNVSTLELGDSALYLCASSLGWGSTDTQYFGPGTRLTVL.

The chain carries TRBV25-1 and TRBJ1-4; D remains unclear. The germline V gene has CDR1 MGHDK and CDR2 SYGVNS. V gave up 7 bases and J gave up 3 bases, with 15 bases separating them. This CDR3 is built from 15 residues. Here the CDR3 DNA reads TGTGCCAGCACCCTGAGTAGGGCGGCTAATGAAAAACTGTTTTTT. It codes for CASTLSRAANEKLFF.

V is TRBV24-1 and J is TRBJ2-7; D is undetermined. The V end was cut by 12 bases, the J end by 3 bases, with 14 bases between. The CDR3 length is 12 residues. The germline CDR1 and CDR2 sequences are KGHDR and SFDVKD. The CDR3 spells CAPEPNYYEQYF. The DNA of the CDR3 is TGTGCCCCCGAGCCCAATTACTACGAGCAGTACTTC.

V is TRBV2 and J is TRBJ2-2; 8 bases map to TRBD2. Looked up from germline, CDR1 is SNHLY and CDR2 is FYNNEI. Trimming removed 2 bases from V and 1 base from J; junction bases left unmatched: 3. The CDR3 extends over 16 amino acids. In DNA form, the CDR3 reads TGTGCCAGCAGTGAACTGGGACTAGTGAACACCGGGGAGCTGTTTTTT. Translated, it gives CASSELGLVNTGELFF.

The rearrangement uses TRBV7-9 and TRBJ1-1; D unclear. CDR3 length: 13 residues. Trimming removed 3 bases at V and 4 bases at J, with 9 bases between. CDR1 and CDR2 (germline): SEHNR, FQNEAQ (reference sequence). For the CDR3, the DNA is TGTGCCAGCAGCTTCTACGGGAGCACTGAAGCTTTCTTT. Translation: CASSFYGSTEAFF.

The chain is built from TRBV3-1 (or the pseudogene TRBV3-2) and TRBJ2-1; 15 bases map to TRBD2. The J segment lost 6 bases and the V segment lost 5 bases, leaving 8 bases of the junction unmatched. This CDR3 contains 17 residues. Germline V CDR1 and CDR2: LGHDT, YNNKEL (reference sequence). Here the CDR3 reads CASSTRTSGGARNEQFF. DNA for the CDR3: TGTGCCAGCAGCACCCGGACTAGCGGGGGGGCTCGCAATGAGCAGTTCTTC.

This clone appeared a single time. J is TRBJ1-5 and V is TRBV7-8; D gene ambiguous. The germline V gene has CDR1 SGHVS and CDR2 FQNEAQ. Deletions cut 5 bases from V and 7 bases from J, with 15 bases between. CDR3 size: 14 residues. The CDR3 sequence: CASSPRMISQPQHF. The CDR3 bases are TGTGCCAGCAGCCCCCGGATGATCTCCCAGCCCCAGCATTTT.

The J gene is TRBJ2-4, the V gene TRBV28; possible D gene TRBD1, 6 bases. CDR3 length: 15 amino acids. Trimming left V 1 base short and J 3 bases short, with 10 bases between. CDR1 and CDR2 (germline): MDHEN, SYDVKM. CDR3 amino acids: CASSLFSTGKNIQYF. CDR3 bases: TGTGCCAGCAGTTTATTTTCGACAGGCAAAAACATTCAGTACTTC.

The chain uses TRBV19 and TRBJ2-5; no reliable D call. CDR1 is LNHDA, CDR2 SQIVND, per germline (reference sequence). CDR3 length: 13 amino acids. V was trimmed by 6 bases and J by 5 bases, leaving 13 bases between them. CDR3 sequence reads: CASSGFAHETQYF. The CDR3 nucleotides are TGTGCCAGTAGCGGCTTCGCGCATGAGACCCAGTACTTC. The full variable domain, completed using reference TRBV19 and TRBJ2-5, is DGGITQSPKYLFRKEGQNVTLSCEQNLNHDAMYWYRQDPGQGLRLIYYSQIVNDFQKGDIAEGYSVSREKKESFPLTVTSAQKNPTAFYLCASSGFAHETQYFGPGTRLLVL.

Only one count was recorded for this clone. The CDR3 sequence: CASSLEGGSYNEQFF. The CDR3 DNA is TGTGCCAGCAGCTTGGAGGGAGGGTCCTACAATGAGCAGTTCTTC. The chain couples TRBV5-4 to TRBJ2-1; TRBD2 matches at 7 bases. V dropped 0 bases and J dropped 1; count of bases not matched to a gene: 1. Per the germline V gene, CDR1 is SGHNT and CDR2 is YYREEE (reference sequence). The CDR3 extends over 15 amino acids.

As regards this clone: Here the CDR3 omits its conserved ending phenylalanine or tryptophan, so a read error is the likely source. The rearrangement joins TRBV12-5 to TRBJ1-1; D is unclear. Trimming pared 7 bases from V and 6 bases from J, leaving 12 bases between. This CDR3 is 12 amino acids long. CDR1 is LGHNT and CDR2 is FRNRAP in the germline V gene. CDR3 in DNA: TGTGCTAGTGCCTCCAGAGGGTCTGAAGCTTTCCTT. Residues: CASASRGSEAFL.

The chain has TRBV12-3 or TRBV12-4 and TRBJ2-7, with 7 bases matching TRBD2. The CDR3 runs to 13 residues. Germline trimming cut 7 bases from V and 2 bases from J; bases unmatched to any gene: 5. CDR3 in DNA: TGTGCCAGCACAAAAAGCGGGGCCTACGAGCAGTACTTC. It yields the protein CASTKSGAYEQYF.

This chain uses TRBV5-4 with TRBJ1-1; 7 bases fit TRBD1. Trimming at V came to 2 bases and at J to 4 bases, leaving 17 bases not matched to a gene. Germline V gene sequence: CDR1 SGHNT, CDR2 YYREEE (reference sequence). CDR3 size: 18 residues. CDR3 coding DNA: TGTGCCAGCAGCTTAATTGGCGCTGGGGGCAGGGGGGGCACTGAAGCTTTCTTT. The encoded protein is CASSLIGAGGRGGTEAFF.